This T cell receptor beta chain stems from a study of cytomegalovirus exposure and HLA in healthy donors. Germline V lookup: CDR1 GTSNPN, CDR2 SVGIG (reference sequence). J was trimmed by 3 bases and V by 2 bases; bases with no gene match: 4. The CDR3 is 14 residues long. Study-wide results and caveats: The study put 150 to 200 TCR beta chains on its list as cytomegalovirus-associated. The productive fraction for most TCR beta V segments was about 87% or about 30% in an earlier analysis. The Asian-associated ancestry cluster reportedly had fewer N-insertions than the approximately 630-donor mean in a later analysis. Sequence variants that were highly shared formed a cluster that was likely a sequencing artifact.

Notes on this clone: Its matching antigen is unknown.

The PCR was carried out with 60 Vbeta primers and 13 Jbeta primers. Assay: immunoSEQ multiplex PCR; the TCRdb copy retains only in-frame clones and omits some. The table shows roughly 120,000 clones, with 15% occurring only once. The V gene is TRBV30, the J gene TRBJ1-5, with 7 nucleotides matching TRBD1. Material: PBMCs. The clonotype was recovered from a woman under 30 in good health and CMV-seronegative. The CDR3 bases are TGTGCCTGGAGTCTCCAGGGGGTCAATCAGCCCCAGCATTTT. It encodes CAWSLQGVNQPQHF.